These 14 T cell receptor beta chains were all obtained from the same sample, sequenced in a study of T-cell memory formation after mild COVID-19. TCRdb independently ran MiXCR on the 5' RACE reads; one entry per CDR3 protein. The sample gives under 450,000 distinct CDR3 sequences, less than 25% of which show up once; approximately 14% is in the top ten. Input material: PBMCs or a T cell subset sorted from them (not recorded which). The receptor source for this set is an adult woman who had mild COVID-19 (a few samples of this study predate the infection). Cell type and time point are not known.

J is TRBJ2-6 and V is TRBV11-3; 7 bases match TRBD1. Germline values: CDR1 SGHNT, CDR2 YENEEA. The length of the CDR3 is 18 residues. Unmatched junction bases numbered 14, after V lost 5 bases and J lost 4 bases. Written as DNA, the CDR3 is TGTGCCAGCAGCCGATATGCGCATACAGGGGCCGGGGCCAACGTCCTGACTTTC. Protein product: CASSRYAHTGAGANVLTF.

The J gene is TRBJ2-7, the V gene TRBV5-6, with D possibly being TRBD2 (5 bases). The CDR3 has 16 residues. Trimming took 0 bases from V and 3 from J, leaving 16 bases between them. CDR1 is SGHDT, CDR2 YYEEEE, per germline. CDR3 protein: CASSLVEGVGYYEQYF. As DNA, the CDR3 is TGTGCCAGCAGCTTGGTAGAGGGTGTTGGGTACTACGAGCAGTACTTC.

The chain uses TRBV6-1 and TRBJ1-2; TRBD1 agrees at 7 bases. Trimming removed 2 bases from V and 5 bases from J; junction bases left unmatched: 5. Per germline, CDR1 MNHNS and CDR2 SASEGT. The CDR3 runs to 14 residues. Written as DNA, the CDR3 is TGTGCCAGCAGTGAACGGGGACAGCCTTATGGCTACACCTTC. Residues: CASSERGQPYGYTF.

Written as DNA, the CDR3 is TGTGCCAGCAGCTCAGGGACAGCATCATCCTACGAGCAGTACTTC. It encodes CASSSGTASSYEQYF. The rearrangement links TRBV9 to TRBJ2-7; 7 bases fit TRBD1. V lost 4 bases, J lost 1 base, and 8 bases stayed unmatched. The CDR3 is 15 amino acids. Per germline, CDR1 SGDLS and CDR2 YYNGEE.

Only a few counts were recorded for this clonotype. The chain combines TRBV12-3 or TRBV12-4 with TRBJ2-7, with TRBD1 identical over 12 bases. The CDR3 spans 14 residues. J was trimmed by 2 bases and V by 6 bases; bases with no gene match: 2. CDR3 protein: CASRGDRGPYEQYF. In DNA form, the CDR3 reads TGTGCCAGCAGAGGGGACAGGGGGCCCTACGAGCAGTACTTC.

This clonotype was seen ten or more times. This chain joins TRBV6-5 and TRBJ2-3, with D uncertain. The germline V gene encodes CDR1 MNHEY and CDR2 SVGAGI. V lost 1 base, J lost 14 bases, and 10 bases lay in between. This CDR3 is built from 11 residues. CDR3 DNA: TGTGCCAGCAGTTACTTAAACTTTTGGTATTTT. Residues: CASSYLNFWYF.

This clonotype was seen a few times. The gene calls are TRBV9 and TRBJ1-4, with 9 nucleotides matching TRBD1. The CDR3 covers 16 residues. J gave up 8 bases and V 1 base, and 9 bases lay outside the gene matches. From germline, CDR1 is SGDLS and CDR2 YYNGEE. The CDR3 DNA reads as TGTGCCAGCAGCGTAAATCCGACAGGGGGTGGGGAAAAACTGTTTTTT. Its translation is CASSVNPTGGGEKLFF.

This clonotype turned up a few times. V usage is TRBV6-6 and J usage is TRBJ2-1; the match to TRBD2 covers 13 bases. The CDR3 is 16 amino acids. With 6 bases clipped from V and 4 bases from J, the junction kept 6 bases outside the gene matches. Germline values: CDR1 MNHNY, CDR2 SVGAGI (reference sequence). The CDR3 region is CASSTGTSGKYNEQFF. CDR3 nucleotides: TGTGCCAGCAGCACGGGGACTAGCGGGAAATACAATGAGCAGTTCTTC.

The gene calls are TRBV27 and TRBJ1-5; a weak D match, TRBD1 (5 bases). Germline V lookup: CDR1 MNHEY, CDR2 SMNVEV (reference sequence). Trimming pared 0 bases from V and 1 base from J, leaving 10 bases between. The CDR3 is 16 residues long. In DNA, the CDR3 is TGTGCCAGCAGTTTATCGGCAGGGTACAGCAATCAGCCCCAGCATTTT. This translates into CASSLSAGYSNQPQHF.

The CDR3 is CASRTGLSNQPQHF. The CDR3 DNA reads TGTGCCAGCAGGACAGGGCTTAGCAATCAGCCCCAGCATTTT. The gene calls are TRBV27 and TRBJ1-5, with 7 bases matching TRBD1. The CDR3 loop spans 14 amino acids. Trimming took 6 bases from V and 0 from J; bases not matched to a gene: 2. Germline values: CDR1 MNHEY, CDR2 SMNVEV (reference sequence).

The chain carries TRBV7-6 and TRBJ1-6; the D gene is possibly TRBD1 (6 bases). Germline CDR1 is SGHVS and CDR2 is FNYEAQ. Trimming cost V 7 bases and J 7 bases, with 14 bases left between them. The CDR3 consists of 14 residues. The CDR3 DNA reads as TGTGCCAGCACCCAAGGACAGACGAATTCACCCCTCCACTTT. As protein: CASTQGQTNSPLHF.

The gene calls are TRBV20-1 and TRBJ2-5; 11 nucleotides match TRBD1. The CDR3 is 16 residues long. The germline gives CDR1 DFQATT, CDR2 SNEGSKA (reference sequence). The V gene end was trimmed by 5 bases and the J gene end by 7 bases; junction bases not matched to a gene: 15. CDR3 in DNA: TGCAGTGCTTCTACTCGGACAGGGGGCCCTTTTGGGACCCAGTACTTC. As protein: CSASTRTGGPFGTQYF.

The CDR3 spells CASIRREVETQYF. DNA of the CDR3: TGTGCCAGCATTCGCAGGGAGGTAGAGACCCAGTACTTC. The chain couples TRBV2 to TRBJ2-5, with D possibly being TRBD2 (6 bases). The germline V gene has CDR1 SNHLY and CDR2 FYNNEI. The V gene lost 7 bases and the J gene lost 4 bases, with 13 bases spanning the gap. This CDR3 comprises 13 residues.

This clonotype was seen a few times. The chain uses TRBV20-1 and TRBJ1-6; 8 bases match TRBD1. The CDR3 extends over 14 amino acids. Trimming took 2 bases from V and 10 from J; bases not matched to a gene: 7. Germline V gene lookup returns CDR1 DFQATT and CDR2 SNEGSKA (reference sequence). The chain's CDR3 is CSARSGQVLSPLHF. In nucleotides, the CDR3 is TGCAGTGCTAGATCGGGACAGGTTTTGTCACCCCTCCACTTT.